What follows are 28 T cell receptor beta chains derived from one specimen sequenced in a study of CD8 T cells in ankylosing spondylitis. TCRdb processed the 5' RACE reads anew with MiXCR; each CDR3 protein has one entry. The profile shows around 180,000 distinct CDR3 sequences, 15% to 20% of them singletons. The specimen was blood, either unsorted or a sorted T cell fraction (not recorded which). Every receptor here comes from a male donor aged 5-29 years with ankylosing spondylitis or in good health (not recorded which).

This clonotype was recorded many times. The DNA of the CDR3 is TGCGCCAGCAGCTTGGCCACTAGCGGGAGAACAGATACGCAGTATTTT. It encodes CASSLATSGRTDTQYF. The chain carries TRBV5-1 and TRBJ2-3; 11 positions match TRBD2. Germline V gene lookup returns CDR1 SGHRS and CDR2 YFSETQ. The CDR3 contains 16 residues. Trimming removed 0 bases from V and 3 bases from J; junction bases left unmatched: 3.

Ten or more counts support this clonotype. The V call is TRBV24-1, the J call TRBJ2-1; 11 bases agree with TRBD2. Germline trimming cut 1 base from V and 7 bases from J; bases unmatched to any gene: 5. Germline lookup yields CDR1 KGHDR and CDR2 SFDVKD. This CDR3 contains 16 residues. As DNA, the CDR3 is TGTGCCACCAGTGATTTCCGACTAGCGGGATTGAATGAGCAGTTCTTC. It is translated as CATSDFRLAGLNEQFF.

This clonotype was seen a few times. This rearrangement joins TRBV5-4 to TRBJ1-1, with D perhaps matching TRBD1 (6 bases). The germline CDR1 and CDR2 sequences are SGHNT and YYREEE (reference sequence). Trimming removed 6 bases at V and 4 bases at J, with 10 bases between. The CDR3 loop spans 12 amino acids. The CDR3 loop is CASKNRATEAFF. The CDR3 nucleotides are TGTGCCAGCAAGAACAGGGCCACTGAAGCTTTCTTT.

This clonotype was recorded many times. The rearrangement uses TRBV12-3 or TRBV12-4 and TRBJ1-3, with D tentatively TRBD1 (5 bases). V was shortened by 5 bases and J by 2 bases, with 10 bases between the two germline ends. This CDR3 is 14 amino acids long. CDR3: CASSQPGAGNTIYF. The CDR3 DNA reads TGTGCCAGCAGTCAGCCGGGGGCTGGAAACACCATATATTTT.

This clonotype was observed at least ten times. This rearrangement joins TRBV9 to TRBJ1-2; perhaps TRBD1 as D (6 bases). The CDR3 extends over 15 amino acids. Per the germline V gene, CDR1 is SGDLS and CDR2 is YYNGEE. The ends were cut back, 4 bases at V and 7 bases at J, with 20 bases in the middle. CDR3 coding DNA: TGTGCCAGCAGCATAGGAGACAGGTTCGGCGGTGGCTACACCTTC. Translated: CASSIGDRFGGGYTF.

In its sample, this clonotype was seen many times. The V call is TRBV5-6, the J call TRBJ1-1; possibly TRBD1 for D (5 bases). The germline V gene has CDR1 SGHDT and CDR2 YYEEEE. The CDR3 length is 13 residues. Trimming took off 3 bases at V and 4 bases at J, with 10 bases between the two ends. CDR3 sequence (DNA): TGTGCCAGCAGCTCCGGGGCCCTCACTGAAGCTTTCTTT. It codes for CASSSGALTEAFF.

This clonotype occurred many times. The V call is TRBV5-1, the J call TRBJ1-4; TRBD1 matches at 7 bases. CDR1 SGHRS and CDR2 YFSETQ come from the germline V gene. CDR3 length: 13 amino acids. Trimming took 5 bases from V and 8 from J; bases not matched to a gene: 6. The CDR3 DNA is TGCGCCAGCAGAAAGGGGGCGGAAGAAAAACTGTTTTTT. This encodes CASRKGAEEKLFF.

This clonotype was counted at least ten times. The chain is built from TRBV12-3 or TRBV12-4 and TRBJ1-5; 7 nucleotides line up with TRBD1. J was trimmed by 0 bases and V by 5 bases; bases with no gene match: 10. The CDR3 spans 17 residues. CDR3 sequence reads: CASSPRTGSYSNQPQHF. The CDR3 region has the DNA TGTGCCAGCAGTCCGCGGACAGGCTCCTATAGCAATCAGCCCCAGCATTTT.

This clonotype was seen ten or more times. J is TRBJ2-1 and V is TRBV28, with D uncertain. The CDR3 contains 13 residues. V gave up 7 bases and J gave up 6 bases, with 13 bases separating them. CDR1 and CDR2 (germline): MDHEN, SYDVKM. CDR3 sequence (DNA): TGTGCCAGCAAGGCTATTTCTGTCAATGAGCAGTTCTTC. Encoded protein: CASKAISVNEQFF. The entire variable domain, with the rest obtained from reference TRBV28 and TRBJ2-1, is as follows: DVKVTQSSRYLVKRTGEKVFLECVQDMDHENMFWYRQDPGLGLRLIYFSYDVKMKEKGDIPEGYSVSREKKERFSLILESASTNQTSMYLCASKAISVNEQFFGPGTRLTVL.

The CDR3 nucleotides are TGTGCCAGTAGTACCGAGGACAGGTTCAATCAGCCCCAGCATTTT. It translates to CASSTEDRFNQPQHF. The rearrangement joins TRBV19 to TRBJ1-5; 7 nucleotides agree with TRBD1. Per germline, CDR1 LNHDA and CDR2 SQIVND (reference sequence). The V gene end was trimmed by 4 bases and the J gene end by 3 bases; junction bases not matched to a gene: 6. This CDR3 spans 15 amino acids.

This clonotype was counted many times. This chain links TRBV7-2 with TRBJ2-3; TRBD1 or TRBD2 may be the D gene (5 bases each). V shed 5 bases and J shed 0 bases, with 15 bases lying between them. CDR1 is SGHTA and CDR2 is FQGNSA in the germline V gene. This CDR3 has 16 residues. CDR3 protein: CASSPMGTGSTDTQYF. The CDR3 DNA follows: TGTGCCAGCAGCCCAATGGGGACGGGGAGCACAGATACGCAGTATTTT.

This clonotype was seen repeatedly, ten times or more. The chain employs TRBV7-6 and TRBJ2-3; D perhaps matches TRBD1 (6 bases). Per germline, CDR1 SGHVS and CDR2 FNYEAQ. Between the trimmed V and J ends, which lost 1 base and 5 bases, there was a span of 13 bases. The CDR3 is made up of 15 amino acids. The CDR3 is CASSLGPEGGDTQYF. The CDR3 DNA sequence: TGTGCCAGCAGCTTAGGGCCTGAAGGGGGAGATACGCAGTATTTT.

The V call is TRBV20-1, the J call TRBJ2-7, with D perhaps being TRBD1 or TRBD2 (5 bases each). Trimming removed 3 bases at V and 2 bases at J, with 11 bases between. Germline V gene data show CDR1 as DFQATT and CDR2 as SNEGSKA (reference sequence). This CDR3 spans 13 amino acids. CDR3 loop: CSARRGVTYEQYV. The CDR3 coding sequence is TGCAGTGCTAGGCGAGGGGTTACCTACGAGCAGTACGTC.

At least ten counts were recorded for this clonotype. The chain couples TRBV20-1 to TRBJ2-5; the D gene is possibly TRBD1 (6 bases). The CDR3 runs to 17 residues. The V gene's germline CDR1 is DFQATT and CDR2 SNEGSKA (reference sequence). The V gene lost 0 bases and the J gene lost 4 bases, with 21 bases spanning the gap. The CDR3 loop is CSARDLSKIDRPETQYF. DNA of the CDR3: TGCAGTGCTAGAGATTTGAGTAAAATTGACAGGCCAGAGACCCAGTACTTC.

This clonotype appeared a few times. The V gene is TRBV19, the J gene TRBJ2-3, with D unresolved. CDR3 size: 13 residues. V was trimmed by 9 bases and J by 2 bases, leaving 12 bases between them. Germline CDR1 reads LNHDA; CDR2 reads SQIVND (reference sequence). CDR3 nucleotides: TGTGCCAGCAGTCCCGACATCACAGATACGCAGTATTTT. Translating gives CASSPDITDTQYF.

This clonotype was recorded many times. This chain connects TRBV10-3 to TRBJ2-1; the D gene is possibly TRBD2 (5 bases). V gave up 6 bases and J gave up 9 bases, with 9 bases separating them. Germline assignment: CDR1 ENHRY and CDR2 SYGVKD. The CDR3 has 11 amino acids. In DNA, the CDR3 is TGTGCCATCAGGGCGGGTGGTGAGCAGTTCTTC. Translated, it gives CAIRAGGEQFF.

The sample holds many counts of this clonotype. The V call is TRBV6-5, the J call TRBJ2-1; 8 positions agree with TRBD2. The CDR3 covers 13 residues. The V and J ends lost 9 bases and 5 bases, in that order; junction bases with no gene match: 6. Germline CDR1 is MNHEY and CDR2 is SVGAGI. This CDR3 reads CASRGLVDNEQFF. For the CDR3, the DNA is TGTGCCAGTAGGGGACTAGTAGACAATGAGCAGTTCTTC.

This clonotype occurred many times. V gene TRBV5-1 combines with J gene TRBJ2-7; D is perhaps TRBD1 (7 bases). The ends were cut back, 2 bases at V and 2 bases at J, with 14 bases in the middle. The germline V gene encodes CDR1 SGHRS and CDR2 YFSETQ. There are 15 residues in the CDR3. The CDR3 sequence is CASSFGGGPTYEQYF. DNA for the CDR3: TGCGCCAGCAGCTTCGGAGGGGGCCCGACCTACGAGCAGTACTTC.

This clonotype has just a few counts. This rearrangement joins TRBV7-6 to TRBJ2-1; TRBD2 aligns across 9 bases. Germline CDR1 is SGHVS and CDR2 is FNYEAQ. The CDR3 is made up of 16 amino acids. The V and J ends lost 1 base and 2 bases, in that order; junction bases with no gene match: 3. CDR3 DNA sequence: TGTGCCAGCAGCTTAGAGGTAGCGGGAGCCTACAATGAGCAGTTCTTC. Protein sequence: CASSLEVAGAYNEQFF.

In this sample, this clonotype turned up many times. CDR3 sequence: CASSTSGPTDTQYF. CDR3 nucleotide sequence: TGTGCCAGCTCAACTAGCGGGCCCACAGATACGCAGTATTTT. The J gene is TRBJ2-3, the V gene TRBV18; 9 nucleotides align to TRBD2. The CDR3 length is 14 residues. Germline CDR1 and CDR2: KGHSH and LQKENI. The junction had 2 bases not matched to a gene; V was cut back by 5 bases and J by 2 bases. Filled out from reference TRBV18 and TRBJ2-3, the complete variable domain reads NAGVMQNPRHLVRRRGQEARLRCSPMKGHSHVYWYRQLPEEGLKFMVYLQKENIIDESGMPKERFSAEFPKEGPSILRIQQVVRGDSAAYFCASSTSGPTDTQYFGPGTRLTVL.

This clonotype has at least ten counts. The V call is TRBV20-1, the J call TRBJ2-7, with D uncertain. Per the germline V gene, CDR1 is DFQATT and CDR2 is SNEGSKA (reference sequence). This CDR3 contains 11 residues. The V end lost 1 base, the J end lost 3 bases, and 4 bases lay between the germline ends. CDR3 coding DNA: TGCAGTGCTAGAGTGTACTACGAGCAGTACTTC. It specifies CSARVYYEQYF.

In regard to this clonotype: At one of its ends the junction is not consistent with the germline gene, which may arise from a read error. The CDR3 DNA follows: TGCAGCGTTGAAGAGGAAAAAAGGACTAGCGGAGAGTCCCAGTACTTC. It encodes CSVEEEKRTSGESQYF. The chain carries TRBV29-1 and TRBJ2-5; TRBD2 agrees at 10 bases. The length of the CDR3 is 16 residues. Germline V gene data show CDR1 as SQVTM and CDR2 as ANQGSEA.

To note about this clonotype: An end of the junction differs from the germline gene, which may be a read error. The chain links TRBV12-3 or TRBV12-4 to TRBJ2-3; the D gene is possibly TRBD1 (7 bases). The CDR3 extends over 13 amino acids. This CDR3 is CACRGRRSDTQYF. In DNA, the CDR3 is TGTGCCTGCAGGGGGAGGAGGTCAGATACGCAGTATTTT.

This chain links TRBV27 with TRBJ2-3, with D possibly being TRBD2 (6 bases). Trimming pared 8 bases from V and 0 bases from J, leaving 9 bases between. This CDR3 contains 13 residues. Germline loops: CDR1 MNHEY, CDR2 SMNVEV (reference sequence). CDR3 sequence (DNA): TGTGCCAGCCGGGACTCCAGCACAGATACGCAGTATTTT. It translates to CASRDSSTDTQYF.

The table lists this clonotype with many counts. The CDR3 DNA is TGCAGTGCTAGGGCTGTGGACTTCCCATACGAGCAGTACGTC. Its protein product is CSARAVDFPYEQYV. The V gene is TRBV20-1, the J gene TRBJ2-7; D might be TRBD2 (5 bases). V lost 3 bases to trimming and J lost 4 bases, with 16 bases between them. Germline lookup yields CDR1 DFQATT and CDR2 SNEGSKA (reference sequence). The CDR3 totals 14 residues.

This clonotype was counted many times. CDR3 in DNA: TGCAGGGGGGACGGGGGCACGGGGACCCAGTACTTC. Translating gives CRGDGGTGTQYF. V usage is TRBV20-1 and J usage is TRBJ2-5; D tentatively fits TRBD1 or TRBD2 (6 bases each). This CDR3 has 12 amino acids. Germline-derived CDR1 and CDR2 are DFQATT and SNEGSKA (reference sequence).

This clonotype has at least ten counts. This rearrangement joins TRBV29-1 to TRBJ2-1, with 9 bases that match TRBD2. In germline, CDR1 is SQVTM, CDR2 ANQGSEA. The V and J ends lost 6 bases and 3 bases, in that order; junction bases with no gene match: 6. The CDR3 covers 14 residues. CDR3 nucleotides: TGCAGCGTGCCTACTAGCGGGCTCTACAATGAGCAGTTCTTC. It encodes CSVPTSGLYNEQFF.

This clonotype was observed many times. The rearrangement uses TRBV7-2 and TRBJ1-1, with TRBD1 identical over 7 bases. V dropped 8 bases and J dropped 8; count of bases not matched to a gene: 5. The germline gives CDR1 SGHTA, CDR2 FQGNSA. There are 11 residues in the CDR3. For the CDR3, the DNA is TGTGCCAGCCACAGGGGAATAGAAGCTTTCTTT. Amino acid sequence: CASHRGIEAFF.